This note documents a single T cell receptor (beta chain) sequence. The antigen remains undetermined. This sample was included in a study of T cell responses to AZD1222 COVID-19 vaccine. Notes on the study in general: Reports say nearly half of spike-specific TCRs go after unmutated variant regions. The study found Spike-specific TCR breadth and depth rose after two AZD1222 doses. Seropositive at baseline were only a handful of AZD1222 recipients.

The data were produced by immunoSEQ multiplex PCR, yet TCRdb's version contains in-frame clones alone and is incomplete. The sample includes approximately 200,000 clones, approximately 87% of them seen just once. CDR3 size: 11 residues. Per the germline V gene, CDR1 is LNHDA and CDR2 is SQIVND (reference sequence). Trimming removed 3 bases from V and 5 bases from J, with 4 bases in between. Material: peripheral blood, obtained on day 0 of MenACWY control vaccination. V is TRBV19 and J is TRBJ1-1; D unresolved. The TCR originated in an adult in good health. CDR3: CASSMRTEAFF. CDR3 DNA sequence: TGTGCCAGTAGTATGAGGACTGAAGCTTTCTTT. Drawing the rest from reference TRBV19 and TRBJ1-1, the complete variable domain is DGGITQSPKYLFRKEGQNVTLSCEQNLNHDAMYWYRQDPGQGLRLIYYSQIVNDFQKGDIAEGYSVSREKKESFPLTVTSAQKNPTAFYLCASSMRTEAFFGQGTRLTVV.